These T cell receptor beta chains were read from a single sample in a study of cytomegalovirus exposure and HLA in healthy donors. TCRdb keeps only in-frame clones here, not all; method: immunoSEQ multiplex PCR. The table lists under 250,000 clones, around 90% of them singletons, with 1% to 1.2% in the top ten. Source material: PBMCs. The receptors were sampled from a woman younger than 35 in good health and CMV-seronegative. Each CDR3 is given with its conserved first and last residue. A D gene is named only where the DNA matches it firmly. Where a row states a size, it is once, few, many or the class of an expanded clone; other rows omit it.

d_gene: TRBD1; abundance: NA; v_gene: TRBV27; len: 17; j_gene: TRBJ2-1; CDR3nt: TGTGCCAGCAGTTTATCCTACCGACAGGGGTGGGAAAATGAGCAGTTCTTC; CDR3aa: CASSLSYRQGWENEQFF
d_gene: TRBD1; abundance: NA; v_gene: TRBV19; len: 15; j_gene: TRBJ2-3; CDR3nt: TGTGCCAGTAGCCCGACAGGGTTTGGCACAGATACGCAGTATTTT; CDR3aa: CASSPTGFGTDTQYF
d_gene: NA; abundance: NA; v_gene: TRBV7-8; len: 14; j_gene: TRBJ1-5; CDR3nt: TGTGCCAGCAGCTTTTATCAGGCGAGTCAGCCCCAGCATTTT; CDR3aa: CASSFYQASQPQHF
d_gene: TRBD2; abundance: NA; v_gene: TRBV30; len: 15; j_gene: TRBJ2-3; CDR3nt: TGTGCCTGGAGTCGACTAGCGACGAGCACAGATACGCAGTATTTT; CDR3aa: CAWSRLATSTDTQYF
d_gene: TRBD1; abundance: NA; v_gene: TRBV7-2; len: 15; j_gene: TRBJ1-5; CDR3nt: TGTGCCAGCAGCTGGGGACAGGGAAGCAATCAGCCCCAGCATTTT; CDR3aa: CASSWGQGSNQPQHF
d_gene: TRBD2; abundance: NA; v_gene: TRBV30; len: 15; j_gene: TRBJ2-1; CDR3nt: TGTGCCTGGACCAAACTAGCGGGAATTTACAATGAGCAGTTCTTC; CDR3aa: CAWTKLAGIYNEQFF
d_gene: TRBD1; abundance: NA; v_gene: TRBV5-1; len: 15; j_gene: TRBJ1-1; CDR3nt: TGCGCCAGCAGCTCAGAAACAGGGGGCTTCGCTGAAGCTTTCTTT; CDR3aa: CASSSETGGFAEAFF
d_gene: TRBD1; abundance: NA; v_gene: TRBV4-1; len: 14; j_gene: TRBJ1-1; CDR3nt: TGCGCCAGCAGCCATACAGGGGCCATGGGTGAAGCTTTCTTT; CDR3aa: CASSHTGAMGEAFF
d_gene: NA; abundance: NA; v_gene: TRBV9; len: 14; j_gene: TRBJ2-7; CDR3nt: TGTGCCAGCAGCATAGGGACGGGGATCGACGAGCAGTACTTC; CDR3aa: CASSIGTGIDEQYF
d_gene: TRBD1; abundance: NA; v_gene: TRBV30; len: 14; j_gene: TRBJ1-1; CDR3nt: TGTGCCTGGAGTCCGGGACAGTTTAACACTGAAGCTTTCTTT; CDR3aa: CAWSPGQFNTEAFF
d_gene: NA; abundance: NA; v_gene: TRBV18; len: 12; j_gene: TRBJ2-2; CDR3nt: TGTGCCAGCTCACCAGAGAAAGGGGAGCTGTTTTTT; CDR3aa: CASSPEKGELFF
d_gene: NA; abundance: NA; v_gene: TRBV15; len: 14; j_gene: TRBJ2-5; CDR3nt: TGTGCCACTAACCCGGGACACTCCCAAGAGACCCAGTACTTC; CDR3aa: CATNPGHSQETQYF
d_gene: NA; abundance: NA; v_gene: TRBV19; len: 16; j_gene: TRBJ1-5; CDR3nt: TGTGCCAGTAGTATAGCGGGAGGGGGAGGACGCCAGCCCCAGCATTTT; CDR3aa: CASSIAGGGGRQPQHF
d_gene: TRBD2; abundance: NA; v_gene: TRBV6-5; len: 15; j_gene: TRBJ2-1; CDR3nt: TGTGCCAGCAGTTCCAGGGGACTAGGGTACAATGAGCAGTTCTTC; CDR3aa: CASSSRGLGYNEQFF
d_gene: TRBD2; abundance: NA; v_gene: TRBV25-1; len: 16; j_gene: TRBJ2-7; CDR3nt: TGTGCCAGCAGTGAATTGGGACTACGGGAGAGCTACGAGCAGTACTTC; CDR3aa: CASSELGLRESYEQYF
d_gene: TRBD1; abundance: NA; v_gene: TRBV5-6; len: 14; j_gene: TRBJ1-2; CDR3nt: TGTGCCAGCAGCCTTTCCAGGGGGCAGGATGGCTACACCTTC; CDR3aa: CASSLSRGQDGYTF
d_gene: TRBD2; abundance: once; v_gene: TRBV6-1; len: 14; j_gene: TRBJ2-3; CDR3nt: TGTGCCAGCAAGGCGGGAGGGCGTCTAGATACGCAGTATTTT; CDR3aa: CASKAGGRLDTQYF
d_gene: TRBD1; abundance: NA; v_gene: TRBV5-8; len: 14; j_gene: TRBJ2-7; CDR3nt: TGTGCCAGCAGCGGGCGGACAGGGAGCGCCGAGCAGTACTTC; CDR3aa: CASSGRTGSAEQYF
d_gene: TRBD2; abundance: NA; v_gene: TRBV5-6; len: 14; j_gene: TRBJ2-1; CDR3nt: TGTGCCAGCAGCCATAGCGGGACTTACAATGAGCAGTTCTTC; CDR3aa: CASSHSGTYNEQFF
d_gene: TRBD1; abundance: NA; v_gene: TRBV5-1; len: 12; j_gene: TRBJ1-2; CDR3nt: TGCGCCAGCAGACTGGGACAGGGGGTTGACACCTTC; CDR3aa: CASRLGQGVDTF
d_gene: NA; abundance: once; v_gene: TRBV21-1; len: 16; j_gene: TRBJ2-7; CDR3nt: TGTGCCAGCAGCACCAGCGCGAGGACAGGGGCCGTGGAGCAGTACTTC; CDR3aa: CASSTSARTGAVEQYF
d_gene: TRBD2; abundance: once; v_gene: TRBV5-1; len: 16; j_gene: TRBJ2-3; CDR3nt: TGCGCCAGCAGCTTAGGTCTAGCGGAGATGGCAGATACGCAGTATTTT; CDR3aa: CASSLGLAEMADTQYF
d_gene: NA; abundance: NA; v_gene: TRBV25-1; len: 13; j_gene: TRBJ1-2; CDR3nt: TGTGCCAGCAGTGCCGTCCTCTTATATGGCTACACCTTC; CDR3aa: CASSAVLLYGYTF
d_gene: NA; abundance: NA; v_gene: TRBV7-3; len: 12; j_gene: TRBJ2-1; CDR3nt: TGTGCCAGCAGCGAACCAGGGTATGAGCAGTTCTTC; CDR3aa: CASSEPGYEQFF
d_gene: TRBD2; abundance: NA; v_gene: TRBV9; len: 15; j_gene: TRBJ2-7; CDR3nt: TGTGCCAGCAGCGTAGGGAGCGGGAGTGCCTACGAGCAGTACTTC; CDR3aa: CASSVGSGSAYEQYF
d_gene: NA; abundance: NA; v_gene: TRBV7-6; len: 14; j_gene: TRBJ2-1; CDR3nt: TGTGCCAGCGGCAATTGGGGCAGGGACAATGAGCAGTTCTTC; CDR3aa: CASGNWGRDNEQFF
d_gene: NA; abundance: once; v_gene: TRBV28; len: 15; j_gene: TRBJ2-2; CDR3nt: TGTGCCACTGTTAGGTCGCGGGTGTACACCGGGGAGCTGTTTTTT; CDR3aa: CATVRSRVYTGELFF
d_gene: NA; abundance: NA; v_gene: TRBV5-1; len: 15; j_gene: TRBJ2-7; CDR3nt: TGCGCCAGCAGCTTGGTCCCTAGCACTTCCTACGAGCAGTACTTC; CDR3aa: CASSLVPSTSYEQYF
d_gene: NA; abundance: NA; v_gene: TRBV13; len: 17; j_gene: TRBJ2-2; CDR3nt: TGTGCCAGCAGCTTACTCCCCGGGGGTCCCGACACCGGGGAGCTGTTTTTT; CDR3aa: CASSLLPGGPDTGELFF
d_gene: NA; abundance: NA; v_gene: TRBV27; len: 13; j_gene: TRBJ1-1; CDR3nt: TGTGCCAGCAGCAGGGCTCTGAACACTGAAGCTTTCTTT; CDR3aa: CASSRALNTEAFF
d_gene: NA; abundance: NA; v_gene: TRBV30; len: 13; j_gene: TRBJ1-1; CDR3nt: TGTGCCTGGAGTGTAGGGGACTACACTGAAGCTTTCTTT; CDR3aa: CAWSVGDYTEAFF
d_gene: NA; abundance: NA; v_gene: TRBV6-5; len: 15; j_gene: TRBJ2-7; CDR3nt: TGTGCCAGCAGTTACAAAGGACAGTTTGGGTACGAGCAGTACTTC; CDR3aa: CASSYKGQFGYEQYF
d_gene: TRBD2; abundance: NA; v_gene: TRBV19; len: 14; j_gene: TRBJ2-2; CDR3nt: TGTGCCAGTAGTACAATAGCGGGTCCTCGGGAGCTGTTTTTT; CDR3aa: CASSTIAGPRELFF
d_gene: NA; abundance: NA; v_gene: TRBV28; len: 12; j_gene: TRBJ1-2; CDR3nt: TGTGCCAGCAGTAGGGGAACCTATGGCTACACCTTC; CDR3aa: CASSRGTYGYTF
d_gene: TRBD2; abundance: NA; v_gene: TRBV6-1; len: 16; j_gene: TRBJ2-5; CDR3nt: TGTGCCAGCAGTGATTTTCGAGCGGGGGGCCAAGAGACCCAGTACTTC; CDR3aa: CASSDFRAGGQETQYF
d_gene: NA; abundance: NA; v_gene: TRBV27; len: 13; j_gene: TRBJ1-5; CDR3nt: TGTGCCAGCAGACCCGGGACACATCAGCCCCAGCATTTT; CDR3aa: CASRPGTHQPQHF
d_gene: TRBD1; abundance: NA; v_gene: TRBV9; len: 14; j_gene: TRBJ2-5; CDR3nt: TGTGCCAGCAGCGAAGGACAGGGCCAAGAGACCCAGTACTTC; CDR3aa: CASSEGQGQETQYF